One sample yielded the 19 T cell receptor beta chains listed below, sequenced in a study of T cells expressing NK-cell markers. TCRdb re-called the 5' RACE reads, yielding one record per CDR3 amino acid sequence without DNA. The sample has a few hundred thousand distinct CDR3 sequences, and its top ten clones hold about 0.4%. The sample taken for sequencing was blood T cells: a sorted CD56 or NKG2C T cell subset, CD4+ or CD8+ T cells, or bulk PBMC T cells (not recorded which). Receptors were obtained from a man between 18 and 35 years old in good health.

The V and J genes are TRBV11-2 and TRBJ2-1; TCRdb's assignment of TRBD2 cannot be checked, as there is no DNA. The CDR3 covers 16 residues. In germline, CDR1 is SGHAT, CDR2 FQNNGV. This chain's CDR3 is CASSGLSSGGYNEQFF.

This rearrangement joins TRBV18 to TRBJ2-5. This CDR3 region has 12 residues. CDR1 and CDR2 from the germline V gene are KGHSH and LQKENI. This CDR3 reads CASSLKRETQYF.

The chain joins TRBV21-1 to TRBJ1-5; the D gene TCRdb calls, TRBD1, cannot be checked with no DNA. TRBV21-1 is termed a pseudogene. This CDR3 region has 18 residues. The CDR3 protein is CASSHYNLNRASNQPQHF.

The chain carries TRBV7-2 and TRBJ2-5; the D call from TCRdb, TRBD2, cannot be confirmed without DNA. The CDR3 is 15 amino acids. Germline CDR1 is SGHTA and CDR2 is FQGNSA. Here the CDR3 reads CASSPEGTPRETQYF. Based on the CDR3 plus reference TRBV7-2 and TRBJ2-5, the full variable domain is GAGVSQSPSNKVTEKGKDVELRCDPISGHTALYWYRQSLGQGLEFLIYFQGNSAPDKSGLPSDRFSAERTGGSVSTLTIQRTQQEDSAVYLCASSPEGTPRETQYFGPGTRLLVL.

The rearrangement joins TRBV12-3 or TRBV12-4 to TRBJ2-5; TCRdb indicates TRBD2, and absent DNA this call remains unverified. The CDR3 runs to 14 residues. CDR3 loop: CASTASGGKETQYF.

The CDR3 sequence: CASSRSGQGTAGNTIYF. The chain recombines TRBV5-1 with TRBJ1-3; the D gene TCRdb calls, TRBD1, cannot be checked with no DNA. Germline CDR1 is SGHRS and CDR2 is YFSETQ. There are 17 residues in the CDR3. The complete variable domain, with remaining parts taken from reference TRBV5-1 and TRBJ1-3, reads KAGVTQTPRYLIKTRGQQVTLSCSPISGHRSVSWYQQTPGQGLQFLFEYFSETQRNKGNFPGRFSGRQFSNSRSEMNVSTLELGDSALYLCASSRSGQGTAGNTIYFGEGSWLTVV.

V gene TRBV29-1 combines with J gene TRBJ1-1. Germline-derived CDR1 and CDR2 are SQVTM and ANQGSEA. This CDR3 is built from 13 residues. The CDR3: CSVHRRLSTEAFF.

This sequence joins TRBV12-3 or TRBV12-4 and TRBJ1-5; TCRdb's D call of TRBD1 is untestable without DNA. The CDR3 length is 15 residues. CDR3 residues: CASSLTGDSNQPQHF.

The rearrangement links TRBV18 to TRBJ2-2; TCRdb lists TRBD2, though no DNA is available to test this call. Looked up from germline, CDR1 is KGHSH and CDR2 is LQKENI. The CDR3 loop spans 20 amino acids. The CDR3 sequence: CASSPLRTSGRGSPTGELFF.

V and J are TRBV29-1 and TRBJ2-1; TCRdb calls TRBD1, which cannot be checked without DNA. Germline V gene data show CDR1 as SQVTM and CDR2 as ANQGSEA. The CDR3 runs 17 residues. This chain's CDR3 is CSVGGGGGQGSYNEQFF.

J is TRBJ1-4 and V is TRBV20-1; the D gene TCRdb calls, TRBD1, cannot be checked with no DNA. CDR3 length: 14 amino acids. In germline, CDR1 is DFQATT, CDR2 SNEGSKA (reference sequence). CDR3 protein: CSAGRGATNEKLFF.

The chain uses TRBV7-9 and TRBJ2-7. This CDR3 has 11 amino acids. Germline V gene lookup returns CDR1 SEHNR and CDR2 FQNEAQ (reference sequence). This CDR3 is CASSRDYEQYF.

This chain joins TRBV7-9 and TRBJ2-1; the TCRdb D gene call, TRBD2, has no DNA to confirm it. The CDR3 covers 12 residues. Germline CDR1 reads SEHNR; CDR2 reads FQNEAQ (reference sequence). This CDR3 is CASSLATGRQFF.

The rearrangement links TRBV12-3 or TRBV12-4 to TRBJ1-3; the D call of TRBD1 rests on TCRdb alone, since no DNA is present to check it. The CDR3 covers 14 residues. CDR3 loop: CASRQQGNGNTIYF.

This sequence joins TRBV5-1 and TRBJ1-6. CDR3 length equals 13 residues. Germline V CDR1 and CDR2: SGHRS, YFSETQ. The CDR3 protein is CASSLEGDSPLHF.

V usage is TRBV4-3 and J usage is TRBJ1-5. In germline, CDR1 is LGHNA, CDR2 YSLEER. The CDR3 has 15 residues. The CDR3: CASSRGRGDNQPQHF.

CDR3 region: CASRPVAGAGELFF. J is TRBJ2-2 and V is TRBV3-1; TCRdb proposes TRBD2, but this gene call is untestable without DNA. The CDR3 loop spans 14 amino acids. Germline V gene lookup returns CDR1 LGHDT and CDR2 YNNKEL (reference sequence).

This chain links TRBV20-1 with TRBJ2-1; there is no DNA to check the TCRdb D call of TRBD1. The CDR3 is 14 residues long. Germline CDR1 and CDR2: DFQATT and SNEGSKA (reference sequence). The CDR3 reads CSASSGPRYNEQFF.

The rearrangement uses TRBV18 and TRBJ2-5; TCRdb picks TRBD2, but there is no DNA to check that call. This CDR3 is 15 amino acids long. Germline CDR1 and CDR2: KGHSH and LQKENI. CDR3 loop: CASSPPAVGGETQYF.